This TCR beta chain was sequenced for a study of blood T cell repertoires in COVID-19. Study at large: PBMCs, B-cell-depleted T cells, or T cells provided the cDNA or gDNA that made up the material.

The assay was immunoSEQ multiplex PCR, and TCRdb's table has in-frame clones only and misses some. The sample shows approximately 340,000 clones, roughly 92% of them seen only once. The V gene's germline CDR1 is KGHSH and CDR2 LQKENI. The CDR3 length is 12 residues. The V and J ends lost 11 bases and 1 base, in that order; junction bases with no gene match: 4. The sequenced sample consisted of PBMCs or T cells enriched from blood (not recorded which). This TCR was recovered from a middle-aged woman who had been exposed to COVID-19. The rearrangement joins TRBV18 to TRBJ1-2, with 7 bases that match TRBD1. The CDR3 bases are TGTGCCCGAACAGGGGATAACTATGGCTACACCTTC. Its protein product is CARTGDNYGYTF. The full variable domain, its missing parts supplied by reference TRBV18 and TRBJ1-2, is NAGVMQNPRHLVRRRGQEARLRCSPMKGHSHVYWYRQLPEEGLKFMVYLQKENIIDESGMPKERFSAEFPKEGPSILRIQQVVRGDSAAYFCARTGDNYGYTFGSGTRLTVV.